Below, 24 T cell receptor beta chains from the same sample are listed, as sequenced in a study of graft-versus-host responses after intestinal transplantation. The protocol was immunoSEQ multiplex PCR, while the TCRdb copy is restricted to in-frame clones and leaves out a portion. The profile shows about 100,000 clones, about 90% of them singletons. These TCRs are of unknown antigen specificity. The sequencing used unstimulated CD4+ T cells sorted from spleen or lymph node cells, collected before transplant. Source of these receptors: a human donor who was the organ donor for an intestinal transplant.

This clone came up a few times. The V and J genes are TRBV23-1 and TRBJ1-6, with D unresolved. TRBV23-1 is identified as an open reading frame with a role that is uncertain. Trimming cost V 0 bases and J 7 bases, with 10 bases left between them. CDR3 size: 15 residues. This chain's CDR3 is CASSQSAYSNSPLHF. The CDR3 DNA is TGCGCCAGCAGTCAATCAGCCTACAGCAATTCACCCCTCCACTTT.

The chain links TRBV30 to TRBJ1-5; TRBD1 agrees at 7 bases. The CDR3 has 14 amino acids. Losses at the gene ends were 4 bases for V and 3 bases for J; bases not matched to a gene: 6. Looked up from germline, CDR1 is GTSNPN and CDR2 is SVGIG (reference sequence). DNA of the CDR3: TGTGCCTGGAACCGCAGGGGGATCAATCAGCCCCAGCATTTT. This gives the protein CAWNRRGINQPQHF.

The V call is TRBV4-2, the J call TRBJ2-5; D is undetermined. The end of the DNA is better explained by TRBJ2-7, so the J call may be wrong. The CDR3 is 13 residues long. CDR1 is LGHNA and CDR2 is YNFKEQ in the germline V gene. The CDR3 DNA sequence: TGTGCCAGCAGCCGTGACGTCTCCTACGAGCAGTACTTC. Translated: CASSRDVSYEQYF.

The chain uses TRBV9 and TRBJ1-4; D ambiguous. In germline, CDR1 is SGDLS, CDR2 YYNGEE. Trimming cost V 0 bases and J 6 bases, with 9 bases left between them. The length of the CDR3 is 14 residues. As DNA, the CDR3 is TGTGCCAGCAGCGTAGCAGGCGGAGATGAAAAACTGTTTTTT. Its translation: CASSVAGGDEKLFF.

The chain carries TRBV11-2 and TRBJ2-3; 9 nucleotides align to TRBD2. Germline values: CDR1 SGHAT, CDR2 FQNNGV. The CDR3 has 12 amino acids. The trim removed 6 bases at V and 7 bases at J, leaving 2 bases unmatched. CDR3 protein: CASRSGGYTQYF. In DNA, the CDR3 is TGTGCCAGCAGAAGCGGGGGGTATACGCAGTATTTT. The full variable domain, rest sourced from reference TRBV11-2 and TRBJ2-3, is EAGVAQSPRYKIIEKRQSVAFWCNPISGHATLYWYQQILGQGPKLLIQFQNNGVVDDSQLPKDRFSAERLKGVDSTLKIQPAKLEDSAVYLCASRSGGYTQYFGPGTRLTVL.

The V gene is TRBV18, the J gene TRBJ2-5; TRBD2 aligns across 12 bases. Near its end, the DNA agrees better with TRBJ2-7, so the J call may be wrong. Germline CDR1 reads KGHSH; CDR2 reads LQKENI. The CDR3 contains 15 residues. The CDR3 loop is CASSPRLAGVYEQYF. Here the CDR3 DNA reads TGTGCCAGCTCACCACGACTAGCGGGGGTTTACGAGCAGTACTTC.

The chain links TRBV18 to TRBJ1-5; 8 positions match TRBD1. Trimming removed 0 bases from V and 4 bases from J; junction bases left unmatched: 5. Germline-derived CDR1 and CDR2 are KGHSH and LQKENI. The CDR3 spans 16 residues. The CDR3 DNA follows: TGTGCCAGCTCACCACCGGACAGGGAACAGAATCAGCCCCAGCATTTT. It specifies CASSPPDREQNQPQHF.

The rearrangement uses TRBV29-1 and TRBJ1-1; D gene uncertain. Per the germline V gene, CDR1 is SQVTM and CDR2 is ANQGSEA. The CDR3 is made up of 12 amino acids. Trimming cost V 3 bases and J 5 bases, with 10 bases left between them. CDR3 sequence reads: CSVDLTKTEAFF. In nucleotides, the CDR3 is TGCAGCGTTGACCTGACGAAGACTGAAGCTTTCTTT.

CDR3 region: CASSRRSNDRDYEQYF. CDR3 coding DNA: TGTGCCAGCAGCCGTAGATCCAACGACAGAGACTACGAGCAGTACTTC. The chain uses TRBV5-6 and TRBJ2-7; maybe TRBD1 (5 bases). V lost 4 bases and J 3 bases, leaving 20 bases between the germline ends. CDR1 and CDR2 (germline): SGHDT, YYEEEE. The CDR3 is made up of 16 amino acids. The full variable domain, its missing parts supplied by reference TRBV5-6 and TRBJ2-7, is DAGVTQSPTHLIKTRGQQVTLRCSPKSGHDTVSWYQQALGQGPQFIFQYYEEEERQRGNFPDRFSGHQFPNYSSELNVNALLLGDSALYLCASSRRSNDRDYEQYFGPGTRLTVT.

DNA for the CDR3: TGTGCCAGCTCAAGTGGACAGAATGAAAAACTGTTTTTT. Its translation: CASSSGQNEKLFF. This sequence joins TRBV18 and TRBJ1-4; weak D call: TRBD1 (6 bases). Germline assignment: CDR1 KGHSH and CDR2 LQKENI. The ends were cut back, 5 bases at V and 5 bases at J, with 9 bases in the middle. This CDR3 has 13 residues.

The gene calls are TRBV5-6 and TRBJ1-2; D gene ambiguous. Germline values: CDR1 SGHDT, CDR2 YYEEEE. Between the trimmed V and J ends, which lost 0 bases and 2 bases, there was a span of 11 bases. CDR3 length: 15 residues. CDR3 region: CASSLGSGENYGYTF. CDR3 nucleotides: TGTGCCAGCAGCTTGGGGTCCGGGGAGAACTATGGCTACACCTTC.

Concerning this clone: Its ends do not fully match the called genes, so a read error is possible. Written as DNA, the CDR3 is TGTGCCTGGAACCCGGGCAGGGATTCACTCCTCCACTTT. This translates into CAWNPGRDSLLHF. The chain recombines TRBV30 with TRBJ1-6; D perhaps matches TRBD1 (5 bases). Germline V gene data show CDR1 as GTSNPN and CDR2 as SVGIG (reference sequence). The length of the CDR3 is 13 residues.

In DNA, the CDR3 is TGCACCAGCAGCCAGGGAACCGGGGAGCTGTTTTTT. This encodes CTSSQGTGELFF. The chain carries TRBV1 and TRBJ2-2. TRBV1 has pseudogene status. The CDR3 covers 12 residues.

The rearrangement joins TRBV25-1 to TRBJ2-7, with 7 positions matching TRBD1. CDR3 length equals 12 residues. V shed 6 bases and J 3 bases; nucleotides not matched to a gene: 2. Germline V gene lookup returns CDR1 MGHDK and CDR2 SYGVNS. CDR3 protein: CASRQGIYEQYF. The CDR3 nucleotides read TGTGCCAGCAGACAGGGGATCTACGAGCAGTACTTC.

DNA for the CDR3: TGTGCCATCAGCCCCGGGACAAAGGATGAGCAGTTCTTC. This sequence encodes CAISPGTKDEQFF. This chain connects TRBV10-3 to TRBJ2-1; D perhaps matches TRBD1 (6 bases). Germline V gene lookup returns CDR1 ENHRY and CDR2 SYGVKD. Trimming stripped 6 bases from V and 8 bases from J, with 14 bases between. There are 13 residues in the CDR3.

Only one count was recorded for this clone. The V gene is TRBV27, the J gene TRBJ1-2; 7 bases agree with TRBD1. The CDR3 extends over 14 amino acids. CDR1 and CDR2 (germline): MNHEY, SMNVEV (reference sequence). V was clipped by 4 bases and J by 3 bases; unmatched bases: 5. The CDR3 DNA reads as TGTGCCAGCAGTTCCCGGACAGGAGACTATGGCTACACCTTC. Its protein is CASSSRTGDYGYTF.

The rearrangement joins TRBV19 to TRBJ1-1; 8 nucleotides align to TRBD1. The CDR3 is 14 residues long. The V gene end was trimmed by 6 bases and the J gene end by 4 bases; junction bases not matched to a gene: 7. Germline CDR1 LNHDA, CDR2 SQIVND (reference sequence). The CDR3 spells CASRSTGGSTEAFF. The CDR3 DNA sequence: TGTGCCAGTAGATCCACAGGGGGGAGCACTGAAGCTTTCTTT.

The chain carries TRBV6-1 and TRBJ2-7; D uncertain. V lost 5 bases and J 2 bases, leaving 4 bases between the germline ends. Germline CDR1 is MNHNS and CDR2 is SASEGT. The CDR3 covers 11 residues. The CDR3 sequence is CASSSAYEQYF. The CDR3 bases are TGTGCCAGCAGTTCGGCCTACGAGCAGTACTTC.

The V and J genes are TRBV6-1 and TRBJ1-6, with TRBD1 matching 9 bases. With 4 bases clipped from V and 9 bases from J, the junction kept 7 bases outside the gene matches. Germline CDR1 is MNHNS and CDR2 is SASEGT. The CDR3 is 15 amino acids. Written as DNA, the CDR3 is TGTGCCAGCAGTGTACCGGGACAGGGTAGTTCACCCCTCCACTTT. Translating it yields CASSVPGQGSSPLHF.

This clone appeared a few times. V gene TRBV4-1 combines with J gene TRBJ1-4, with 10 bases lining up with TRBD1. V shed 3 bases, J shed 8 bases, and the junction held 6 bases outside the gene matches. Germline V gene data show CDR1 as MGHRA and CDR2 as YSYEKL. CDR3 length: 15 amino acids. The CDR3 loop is CASSHAGTGDEKLFF. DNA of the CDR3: TGCGCCAGCAGCCACGCCGGGACAGGGGACGAAAAACTGTTTTTT.

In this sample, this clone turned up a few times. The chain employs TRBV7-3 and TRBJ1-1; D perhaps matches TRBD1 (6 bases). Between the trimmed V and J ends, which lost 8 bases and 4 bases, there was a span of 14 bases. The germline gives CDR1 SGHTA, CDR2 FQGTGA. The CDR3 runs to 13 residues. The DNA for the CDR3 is TGTGCCAGCCGAGGGGGGGGATCCACTGAAGCTTTCTTT. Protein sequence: CASRGGGSTEAFF.

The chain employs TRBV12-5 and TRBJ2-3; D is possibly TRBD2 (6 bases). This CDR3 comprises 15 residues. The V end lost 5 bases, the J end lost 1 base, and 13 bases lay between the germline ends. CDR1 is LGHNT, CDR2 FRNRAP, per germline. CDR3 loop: CASGPGLGGTDTQYF. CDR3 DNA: TGTGCTAGTGGTCCGGGACTGGGGGGCACAGATACGCAGTATTTT.

CDR3 amino acids: CASSLAPGVVFF. The CDR3, as DNA: TGCGCCAGCAGCTTGGCTCCAGGGGTAGTGTTCTTC. The chain links TRBV5-1 to TRBJ2-1, with a tentative D call TRBD1 (6 bases). Germline V gene sequence: CDR1 SGHRS, CDR2 YFSETQ. V shed 0 bases and J shed 15 bases, with 13 bases lying between them. The CDR3 contains 12 residues. Complete variable domain (other parts from reference TRBV5-1 and TRBJ2-1): KAGVTQTPRYLIKTRGQQVTLSCSPISGHRSVSWYQQTPGQGLQFLFEYFSETQRNKGNFPGRFSGRQFSNSRSEMNVSTLELGDSALYLCASSLAPGVVFFGPGTRLTVL.

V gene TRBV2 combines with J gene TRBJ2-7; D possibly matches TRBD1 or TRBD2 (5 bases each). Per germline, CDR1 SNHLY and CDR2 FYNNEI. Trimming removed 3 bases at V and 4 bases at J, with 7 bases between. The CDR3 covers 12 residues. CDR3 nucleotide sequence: TGTGCCAGCAGTGATTGGGGGTACGAGCAGTACTTC. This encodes CASSDWGYEQYF.